The 17 T cell receptor beta chains listed next were all sequenced from one sample in a study of patients and donors after allogeneic stem cell transplantation. MiXCR, applied by TCRdb to the RT-PCR reads, yields one record per CDR3 protein. The data contain approximately 410,000 distinct CDR3 sequences, around 15% of them singletons. The material sequenced was blood, either unsorted or a sorted T cell fraction (not recorded which). The receptors derive from a human donor who was either an allogeneic HSCT recipient or a stem cell or donor lymphocyte infusion donor (not recorded which). It is not recorded whose cells these are; they may come from a transplant donor.

V is TRBV6-2 or TRBV6-3 and J is TRBJ2-1, with TRBD2 as a possible D gene (5 bases). The germline CDR1 and CDR2 sequences are MNHEY and SVGEGT. The CDR3 runs to 12 residues. V was shortened by 6 bases and J by 9 bases, with 12 bases between the two germline ends. The CDR3 sequence: CASSPTGSEQFF. The CDR3 DNA reads as TGTGCCAGCAGCCCCACGGGGAGTGAGCAGTTCTTC.

V gene TRBV6-5 combines with J gene TRBJ1-1; D is uncertain. The V end was cut by 0 bases, the J end by 2 bases, with 10 bases between. This CDR3 has 15 amino acids. Germline assignment: CDR1 MNHEY and CDR2 SVGAGI. The CDR3 nucleotides read TGTGCCAGCAGTTACTCCCCCATGGGCAACACTGAAGCTTTCTTT. Translation gives CASSYSPMGNTEAFF.

This clonotype was counted only a few times. The rearrangement uses TRBV28 and TRBJ2-7; 7 nucleotides agree with TRBD1. The V gene end was trimmed by 3 bases and the J gene end by 5 bases; junction bases not matched to a gene: 10. Germline values: CDR1 MDHEN, CDR2 SYDVKM. This CDR3 region has 15 residues. CDR3 bases: TGTGCCAGCAGTTTGAGACAGGGAACCCCCAACGAGCAGTACTTC. Its protein product is CASSLRQGTPNEQYF. Complete variable domain (other parts from reference TRBV28 and TRBJ2-7): DVKVTQSSRYLVKRTGEKVFLECVQDMDHENMFWYRQDPGLGLRLIYFSYDVKMKEKGDIPEGYSVSREKKERFSLILESASTNQTSMYLCASSLRQGTPNEQYFGPGTRLTVT.

The V and J genes are TRBV7-8 and TRBJ2-7; a weak D match, TRBD1 (7 bases). This CDR3 comprises 17 residues. Germline values: CDR1 SGHVS, CDR2 FQNEAQ. V lost 1 base and J lost 4, with 20 bases in between. The CDR3 DNA follows: TGTGCCAGCAGCTTAGAGGAGTTTCACAGGGGAGGTTACGAGCAGTACTTC. It translates to CASSLEEFHRGGYEQYF.

V gene TRBV11-2 combines with J gene TRBJ1-1; possible D gene TRBD1, 5 bases. Germline CDR1 SGHAT, CDR2 FQNNGV. The CDR3 loop spans 16 amino acids. Trimming shortened V by 0 bases and J by 1 base, and 12 bases separated the two germline ends. CDR3 in amino acids: CASSLDLRAGNTEAFF. CDR3 nucleotides: TGTGCCAGCAGCTTAGATCTCAGGGCGGGGAACACTGAAGCTTTCTTT.

This clonotype was detected a few times. The V and J genes are TRBV12-3 or TRBV12-4 and TRBJ2-5; D unclear. The germline V and J ends were trimmed by 7 bases and 1 base, with 10 bases remaining between them. The CDR3 runs to 13 residues. Here the CDR3 DNA reads TGTGCCAGCAAGGAAAGCCTCCAAGAGACCCAGTACTTC. It codes for CASKESLQETQYF.

Only a few counts were recorded for this clonotype. The chain carries TRBV12-3 or TRBV12-4 and TRBJ2-3; D might be TRBD1 or TRBD2, each matching 5 bases. Trimming left V 4 bases short and J 4 bases short, with 12 bases between. This CDR3 has 14 amino acids. The CDR3 loop is CASSSRGTADTQYF. The CDR3, as DNA: TGTGCCAGCAGTTCGAGGGGCACCGCAGATACGCAGTATTTT.

This clonotype came up a few times. The V gene is TRBV5-4, the J gene TRBJ2-1; 10 bases agree with TRBD2. This CDR3 is built from 15 residues. The trim removed 6 bases at V and 5 bases at J, leaving 8 bases unmatched. Germline CDR1 is SGHNT and CDR2 is YYREEE (reference sequence). This chain's CDR3 is CASTYSSGRDNEQFF. The CDR3 DNA is TGTGCCAGCACATATTCTAGCGGGAGAGACAATGAGCAGTTCTTC.

This clonotype was seen a few times. The gene calls are TRBV4-3 and TRBJ1-1, with 8 bases that match TRBD1. Trimming cost V 3 bases and J 4 bases; bases outside gene matches: 10. The CDR3 is 16 amino acids. Germline CDR1 LGHNA, CDR2 YSLEER. The DNA for the CDR3 is TGCGCCAGCAGCCATATCGGACAGGGATGGATCACTGAAGCTTTCTTT. Amino acids: CASSHIGQGWITEAFF.

This chain uses TRBV20-1 with TRBJ1-2, with D perhaps TRBD1 (6 bases). The CDR3 is 14 amino acids. Germline V CDR1 and CDR2: DFQATT, SNEGSKA (reference sequence). Trimming removed 0 bases at V and 8 bases at J, with 16 bases between. Written as DNA, the CDR3 is TGCAGTGCTAGAGAACTATCCAGGGGTTGGGGCTACACCTTC. This sequence encodes CSARELSRGWGYTF.

The V and J genes are TRBV5-1 and TRBJ2-3; 11 nucleotides agree with TRBD2. V lost 6 bases, J lost 5 bases, and 5 bases stayed unmatched. This CDR3 comprises 14 residues. Germline lookup yields CDR1 SGHRS and CDR2 YFSETQ. CDR3 residues: CASNSGGAEDTQYF. For the CDR3, the DNA is TGCGCCAGCAATAGCGGGGGGGCCGAAGATACGCAGTATTTT. The full variable domain, in which reference TRBV5-1 and TRBJ2-3 provide the parts outside the CDR3, is KAGVTQTPRYLIKTRGQQVTLSCSPISGHRSVSWYQQTPGQGLQFLFEYFSETQRNKGNFPGRFSGRQFSNSRSEMNVSTLELGDSALYLCASNSGGAEDTQYFGPGTRLTVL.

The chain combines TRBV9 with TRBJ2-5, with TRBD1 identical over 10 bases. CDR1 and CDR2 from the germline V gene are SGDLS and YYNGEE. The V and J ends lost 0 bases and 1 base, in that order; junction bases with no gene match: 6. This CDR3 comprises 17 residues. The CDR3 DNA follows: TGTGCCAGCAGCGTAGGTGGGGACAGGGGCCTCCAAGAGACCCAGTACTTC. It codes for CASSVGGDRGLQETQYF.

This clonotype was found a few times. The rearrangement uses TRBV7-3 and TRBJ1-1, with D unclear. Trimming removed 0 bases at V and 0 bases at J, with 5 bases between. The CDR3 loop spans 14 amino acids. Germline CDR1 reads SGHTA; CDR2 reads FQGTGA. The CDR3 region is CASSLTAMNTEAFF. The CDR3 DNA follows: TGTGCCAGCAGCTTAACGGCAATGAACACTGAAGCTTTCTTT.

This clonotype was found many times. The V gene is TRBV11-2, the J gene TRBJ2-7; D is unresolved. Trimming cost V 2 bases and J 2 bases, with 13 bases left between them. The CDR3 totals 15 residues. In germline, CDR1 is SGHAT, CDR2 FQNNGV. In nucleotides, the CDR3 is TGTGCCAGCAGCTTAAGGGCCTTTGAAACCTACGAGCAGTACTTC. This sequence encodes CASSLRAFETYEQYF.

This clonotype has a handful of counts. V and J are TRBV28 and TRBJ1-6; perhaps TRBD1 as D (6 bases). CDR1 is MDHEN, CDR2 SYDVKM, per germline. CDR3 length: 16 residues. Trimming removed 6 bases at V and 5 bases at J, with 17 bases between. The CDR3 nucleotides read TGTGCCAGCAGCCGCCGACAGGCTCTAGATAATTCACCCCTCCACTTT. The encoded protein is CASSRRQALDNSPLHF.

The chain couples TRBV9 to TRBJ2-1; tentatively, D is TRBD2 (6 bases). The CDR3 consists of 14 residues. In germline, CDR1 is SGDLS, CDR2 YYNGEE. The V end lost 0 bases, the J end lost 3 bases, and 7 bases lay between the germline ends. CDR3 bases: TGTGCCAGCAGCGTAGTGGGGGGCTACAATGAGCAGTTCTTC. The encoded protein is CASSVVGGYNEQFF. Drawing the rest from reference TRBV9 and TRBJ2-1, the complete variable domain is DSGVTQTPKHLITATGQRVTLRCSPRSGDLSVYWYQQSLDQGLQFLIQYYNGEERAKGNILERFSAQQFPDLHSELNLSSLELGDSALYFCASSVVGGYNEQFFGPGTRLTVL.

This chain links TRBV11-2 with TRBJ2-7, with TRBD2 matching over 11 bases. J lost 4 bases, V lost 1 base, and 3 bases had no gene match. The germline CDR1 and CDR2 sequences are SGHAT and FQNNGV. This CDR3 spans 15 amino acids. This chain's CDR3 is CASSLGGTSGYEQYF. The DNA for the CDR3 is TGTGCCAGCAGCTTAGGGGGGACTAGCGGTTACGAGCAGTACTTC.